This is a list of T cell receptor beta chains from one sample in a study of OX40 agonist ivuxolimab in advanced cancers. Assay used: immunoSEQ multiplex PCR; TCRdb lists only in-frame clones, some missing. The sample gives some 20,000 clones, around 87% of which show up once; approximately 23% is in the top ten. The sequenced sample was CD4+ or CD8+ T cells sorted from blood, obtained in a trial of the OX40 agonist ivuxolimab. Every receptor here comes from an adult with an advanced solid tumor such as melanoma, head and neck, liver or kidney cancer. CDR3s include the opening cysteine and the closing phenylalanine or tryptophan. The D gene is left open where the match is weak. Expanded clones get a size class; other rows say once, few or many, or leave the size out.

D gene: .; clone size: .; V gene: TRBV19; J gene: TRBJ1-6; CDR3 DNA: TGTGCCAGTAGTATTGGGTTGGGAGATGATTCACCCCTCCACTTT; CDR3 protein: CASSIGLGDDSPLHF
D gene: .; clone size: .; V gene: TRBV4-3; J gene: TRBJ1-4; CDR3 DNA: TGCGCCAGCAGCCAGGGGACACCGGTTTTTGTAAAACTGTTTTTT; CDR3 protein: CASSQGTPVFVKLFF
D gene: .; clone size: .; V gene: TRBV7-9; J gene: TRBJ1-1; CDR3 DNA: TGTGCCAGCAGCCCACCGGCGGGATCTGAAGCTTTCTTT; CDR3 protein: CASSPPAGSEAFF
D gene: .; clone size: .; V gene: TRBV29-1; J gene: TRBJ2-2; CDR3 DNA: TGCAGCGTTGAGAGTTCCACCGGGGAGCTGTTTTTT; CDR3 protein: CSVESSTGELFF
D gene: .; clone size: .; V gene: TRBV4-1; J gene: TRBJ1-1; CDR3 DNA: TGCGCCAGCAGCCTAGACCCGGGAGTGAACACTGAAGCTTTCTTT; CDR3 protein: CASSLDPGVNTEAFF
D gene: TRBD2; clone size: .; V gene: TRBV2; J gene: TRBJ2-5; CDR3 DNA: TGTGCCAGCAGTACGGCTAGTGGGGGGGTAAAACACCCCGAGGAGACCCAGTACTTC; CDR3 protein: CASSTASGGVKHPEETQYF
D gene: .; clone size: .; V gene: TRBV7-6; J gene: TRBJ2-2; CDR3 DNA: TGTGCCAGCAGCTTAGAGGTTTCGACGTACACCGGGGAGCTGTTTTTT; CDR3 protein: CASSLEVSTYTGELFF
D gene: .; clone size: .; V gene: TRBV5-5; J gene: TRBJ1-1; CDR3 DNA: TGTGCCAGCAGCTTGGCCCCAGAGAACACTGAAGCTTTCTTT; CDR3 protein: CASSLAPENTEAFF
D gene: TRBD2; clone size: .; V gene: TRBV6-5; J gene: TRBJ2-1; CDR3 DNA: TGTGCCAGCAGTTACTCTCCTGCGGGGGGGTTTCATGAGCAGTTCTTC; CDR3 protein: CASSYSPAGGFHEQFF
D gene: TRBD1; clone size: .; V gene: TRBV4-3; J gene: TRBJ2-5; CDR3 DNA: TGCGCCAGCAGCCATGACAGGGGACAAGAGACCCAGTACTTC; CDR3 protein: CASSHDRGQETQYF
D gene: .; clone size: once; V gene: TRBV27; J gene: TRBJ1-1; CDR3 DNA: TGTGCCAGCAGTTTGGCCACAGGAACTGAAGCTTTCTTT; CDR3 protein: CASSLATGTEAFF
D gene: TRBD1; clone size: .; V gene: TRBV7-9; J gene: TRBJ1-1; CDR3 DNA: TGTGCCAGCAGCTTAGCGCACAGGGGGCCCGAAGCTTTCTTT; CDR3 protein: CASSLAHRGPEAFF
D gene: .; clone size: .; V gene: TRBV27; J gene: TRBJ1-1; CDR3 DNA: TGTGCCAGCAGACTGACAGGCCACATGAACACTGAAGCTTTCTTT; CDR3 protein: CASRLTGHMNTEAFF
D gene: TRBD2; clone size: .; V gene: TRBV7-6; J gene: TRBJ2-1; CDR3 DNA: TGTGCCAGCAGCTTAGGGGTGAGCGGGGGTTCCTACAATGAGCAGTTCTTC; CDR3 protein: CASSLGVSGGSYNEQFF
D gene: TRBD1; clone size: .; V gene: TRBV7-3; J gene: TRBJ1-1; CDR3 DNA: TGTGCCAGCAGCTTATCAGGGGGCGGGATTGAAGCTTTCTTT; CDR3 protein: CASSLSGGGIEAFF
D gene: .; clone size: .; V gene: TRBV5-4; J gene: TRBJ1-2; CDR3 DNA: TGTGCCAGCCACGGACCGCTTGGCTACACCTTC; CDR3 protein: CASHGPLGYTF
D gene: TRBD1; clone size: few; V gene: TRBV28; J gene: TRBJ1-4; CDR3 DNA: TGTGCCAGCAGTTCGGGACAGGGGGGGGAAAAACTGTTTTTT; CDR3 protein: CASSSGQGGEKLFF
D gene: .; clone size: .; V gene: TRBV5-6; J gene: TRBJ2-1; CDR3 DNA: TGTGCCAGCAGCTTCTGGGACTTCCACAATGAGCAGTTCTTC; CDR3 protein: CASSFWDFHNEQFF
D gene: .; clone size: once; V gene: TRBV9; J gene: TRBJ1-1; CDR3 DNA: TGTGCCAGCAGCATATCTGCCCTGAACACTGAAGCTTTCTTT; CDR3 protein: CASSISALNTEAFF
D gene: .; clone size: .; V gene: TRBV29-1; J gene: TRBJ1-2; CDR3 DNA: TGCAGCGTTGAGCCAGGGAACTATGGCTACACCTTC; CDR3 protein: CSVEPGNYGYTF
D gene: .; clone size: .; V gene: TRBV6-1; J gene: TRBJ2-1; CDR3 DNA: TGTGCCAGCAGCGCAACTAGTGAATCCTACAATGAGCAGTTCTTC; CDR3 protein: CASSATSESYNEQFF
D gene: TRBD2; clone size: .; V gene: TRBV27; J gene: TRBJ2-7; CDR3 DNA: TGTGCCAGCAGTTACGGACTAGGAGACGAGCAGTACTTC; CDR3 protein: CASSYGLGDEQYF
D gene: TRBD1; clone size: once; V gene: TRBV9; J gene: TRBJ1-1; CDR3 DNA: TGTGCCAGCAGCGCAGAGGGGGCGTTCCTCTCAACGGGTGAAGCTTTCTTT; CDR3 protein: CASSAEGAFLSTGEAFF
D gene: .; clone size: .; V gene: TRBV7-9; J gene: TRBJ2-2; CDR3 DNA: TGTGCCAGCAGCCACCTCAAAGGGGAGCTGTTTTTT; CDR3 protein: CASSHLKGELFF
D gene: .; clone size: .; V gene: TRBV4-1; J gene: TRBJ2-1; CDR3 DNA: TGCGCCAGCAGCCAAGAAAAGGGGAGATTATACAATGAGCAGTTCTTC; CDR3 protein: CASSQEKGRLYNEQFF
D gene: .; clone size: once; V gene: TRBV19; J gene: TRBJ1-6; CDR3 DNA: TGTGCCAGTACCTTGGAAGGGGCGAATTCACCCCTCCACTTT; CDR3 protein: CASTLEGANSPLHF
D gene: .; clone size: few; V gene: TRBV5-1; J gene: TRBJ2-2; CDR3 DNA: TGCGCCAGCAGCTTGTGGGGGACCGGGGAGCTGTTTTTT; CDR3 protein: CASSLWGTGELFF
D gene: .; clone size: .; V gene: TRBV6-4; J gene: TRBJ1-2; CDR3 DNA: TGTGCCAGCAGTGACGGAAACTCCTATGGCTACACCTTC; CDR3 protein: CASSDGNSYGYTF
D gene: .; clone size: .; V gene: TRBV29-1; J gene: TRBJ2-2; CDR3 DNA: TGCAGCGCCGGGACACAAAACACCGGGGAGCTGTTTTTT; CDR3 protein: CSAGTQNTGELFF
D gene: TRBD1; clone size: once; V gene: TRBV19; J gene: TRBJ2-7; CDR3 DNA: TGTGCCAGTAGCCCCGACAGGGGAGGCGAGCAGTACTTC; CDR3 protein: CASSPDRGGEQYF
D gene: TRBD1; clone size: .; V gene: TRBV27; J gene: TRBJ2-7; CDR3 DNA: TGTGCCAGCAGTTGGGGGGACAGGAAATCCTACGAGCAGTACTTC; CDR3 protein: CASSWGDRKSYEQYF
D gene: TRBD1; clone size: .; V gene: TRBV7-9; J gene: TRBJ1-4; CDR3 DNA: TGTGCCAGCAGCCCCCGTGGACAGGGGGATGAAAAACTGTTTTTT; CDR3 protein: CASSPRGQGDEKLFF
D gene: .; clone size: .; V gene: TRBV10-3; J gene: TRBJ2-7; CDR3 DNA: TGTGCCATCAGTGGGGGCCCGGGAGCTGGAAGTTACGAGCAGTACTTC; CDR3 protein: CAISGGPGAGSYEQYF
D gene: .; clone size: .; V gene: TRBV6-5; J gene: TRBJ2-2; CDR3 DNA: TGTGCCAGCAGTTGGGGGGCGAACACCGGGGAGCTGTTTTTT; CDR3 protein: CASSWGANTGELFF
D gene: .; clone size: .; V gene: TRBV4-1; J gene: TRBJ2-3; CDR3 DNA: TGCGCCAGCAGCCAAGATCCTTCTAGAGATACGCAGTATTTT; CDR3 protein: CASSQDPSRDTQYF
D gene: .; clone size: .; V gene: TRBV4-1; J gene: TRBJ2-4; CDR3 DNA: TGCGCCAGCAGCCTTTCCTTCAATCAAATAGCCAAAAACATTCAGTACTTC; CDR3 protein: CASSLSFNQIAKNIQYF
D gene: .; clone size: once; V gene: TRBV9; J gene: TRBJ1-1; CDR3 DNA: TGTGCCAGCACCCCCCTGGGGGCGCCGAACACTGAAGCTTTCTTT; CDR3 protein: CASTPLGAPNTEAFF
D gene: .; clone size: few; V gene: TRBV2; J gene: TRBJ1-1; CDR3 DNA: TGTGCCAGCAACGGAGGGGCCACTGAAGCTTTCTTT; CDR3 protein: CASNGGATEAFF
D gene: TRBD1; clone size: .; V gene: TRBV9; J gene: TRBJ1-5; CDR3 DNA: TGTGCCAGCAGCGCAGGGGGCTGGGGTCAGCCCCAGCATTTT; CDR3 protein: CASSAGGWGQPQHF
D gene: TRBD1; clone size: once; V gene: TRBV6-5; J gene: TRBJ1-3; CDR3 DNA: TGTGCCAGCAGTTCCGGGACAGGAAGAAACACCATATATTTT; CDR3 protein: CASSSGTGRNTIYF
D gene: .; clone size: .; V gene: TRBV5-4; J gene: TRBJ2-5; CDR3 DNA: TGTGCCAGCAGCTTGGGGGCTGGTGGGGTGGGGCCGAGTGAGACCCAGTACTTC; CDR3 protein: CASSLGAGGVGPSETQYF
D gene: .; clone size: once; V gene: TRBV18; J gene: TRBJ1-1; CDR3 DNA: TGTGCCAGCTCACCATGGACAGAGTTAAACACTGAAGCTTTCTTT; CDR3 protein: CASSPWTELNTEAFF